A selection of T cell receptor beta chains follows, all from one sample in a study of response to subunit inactivated influenza vaccine. TCRdb re-called the RT-PCR reads with MiXCR, one entry per CDR3 protein. The sample lists about 780,000 distinct CDR3 sequences, approximately 17% occurring once. This specimen consisted of PBMCs from blood, obtained 5 days after vaccination. Receptors originate from a man aged 50-60 years who received an inactivated influenza vaccine. Both conserved end residues are part of each CDR3. The order of the fields is J gene, V gene, clone size, D gene, CDR3 protein, CDR3 DNA. The D gene is left open where the match is weak. Clone size is shown for a subset of rows, as once, few, many or a class of expanded clone.

j_call: TRBJ1-6; v_call: TRBV5-5; clone_size: -; d_call: -; cdr3_aa: CASSFVLGAVGNSPLHF; cdr3_nt: TGTGCCAGCAGCTTTGTCTTGGGGGCGGTGGGTAATTCACCCCTCCACTTT
j_call: TRBJ2-5; v_call: TRBV7-7; clone_size: -; d_call: -; cdr3_aa: CASSLAVSGLAETQYF; cdr3_nt: TGTGCCAGCAGCTTAGCTGTCAGCGGCCTAGCAGAGACCCAGTACTTC
j_call: TRBJ2-2; v_call: TRBV28; clone_size: -; d_call: -; cdr3_aa: CASSFVRHPNTGELFF; cdr3_nt: TGTGCCAGCAGTTTCGTCCGACATCCGAACACCGGGGAGCTGTTTTTT
j_call: TRBJ2-1; v_call: TRBV20-1; clone_size: many; d_call: -; cdr3_aa: CSAIGSNEQFF; cdr3_nt: TGCAGTGCTATCGGGAGCAATGAGCAGTTCTTC
j_call: TRBJ1-2; v_call: TRBV6-5; clone_size: few; d_call: TRBD1; cdr3_aa: CASSSGQGVFNYGYTF; cdr3_nt: TGTGCCAGCAGTTCCGGACAGGGGGTTTTTAACTATGGCTACACCTTC
j_call: TRBJ2-7; v_call: TRBV7-9; clone_size: -; d_call: TRBD1; cdr3_aa: CASSLEGGNYEQYF; cdr3_nt: TGTGCCAGCAGCTTGGAAGGGGGCAACTACGAGCAGTACTTC
j_call: TRBJ2-2; v_call: TRBV4-3; clone_size: few; d_call: -; cdr3_aa: CASSQGTHTGELFF; cdr3_nt: TGCGCCAGCAGCCAGGGGACACACACCGGGGAGCTGTTTTTT
j_call: TRBJ2-1; v_call: TRBV12-3/TRBV12-4; clone_size: many; d_call: TRBD2; cdr3_aa: CASSLAGGINEQFF; cdr3_nt: TGTGCCAGCAGCCTAGCGGGGGGAATCAATGAGCAGTTCTTC
j_call: TRBJ2-3; v_call: TRBV4-2; clone_size: many; d_call: TRBD1; cdr3_aa: CASSQVATGGTDTQYF; cdr3_nt: TGTGCCAGCAGCCAAGTGGCGACAGGGGGTACAGATACGCAGTATTTT
j_call: TRBJ2-7; v_call: TRBV4-2; clone_size: -; d_call: -; cdr3_aa: CASSQDPRGNEQYF; cdr3_nt: TGTGCCAGCAGCCAAGATCCCCGGGGGAACGAGCAGTACTTC
j_call: TRBJ1-4; v_call: TRBV5-1; clone_size: few; d_call: -; cdr3_aa: CASSLVQGGTNEKLFF; cdr3_nt: TGCGCCAGCAGCTTGGTACAGGGCGGCACTAATGAAAAACTGTTTTTT
j_call: TRBJ2-1; v_call: TRBV27; clone_size: -; d_call: TRBD2; cdr3_aa: CASSFLAGLVYNEQFF; cdr3_nt: TGTGCCAGCAGTTTTTTAGCGGGCCTAGTCTACAATGAGCAGTTCTTC
j_call: TRBJ2-4; v_call: TRBV28; clone_size: -; d_call: -; cdr3_aa: CASSLYPSGSSGLAKNIQYF; cdr3_nt: TGTGCCAGCAGTTTGTATCCTTCAGGTAGTAGCGGATTAGCCAAAAACATTCAGTACTTC
j_call: TRBJ1-2; v_call: TRBV6-1; clone_size: few; d_call: -; cdr3_aa: CASSDGRSYGYTF; cdr3_nt: TGTGCCAGCAGTGATGGACGGAGCTATGGCTACACCTTC
j_call: TRBJ2-5; v_call: TRBV25-1; clone_size: few; d_call: -; cdr3_aa: CASSEVSSVETQYF; cdr3_nt: TGTGCCAGCAGTGAAGTGTCTAGCGTAGAGACCCAGTACTTC
j_call: TRBJ2-3; v_call: TRBV5-5; clone_size: -; d_call: -; cdr3_aa: CASSPGTSYTDTQYF; cdr3_nt: TGTGCCAGCAGCCCCGGAACTAGCTACACAGATACGCAGTATTTT
j_call: TRBJ1-5; v_call: TRBV28; clone_size: few; d_call: -; cdr3_aa: CASSLYQNQPQHF; cdr3_nt: TGTGCCAGCAGTTTGTACCAGAATCAGCCCCAGCATTTT
j_call: TRBJ2-7; v_call: TRBV6-5; clone_size: few; d_call: TRBD1; cdr3_aa: CASTGTAYEQYF; cdr3_nt: TGTGCCAGTACCGGGACAGCCTACGAGCAGTACTTC
j_call: TRBJ2-1; v_call: TRBV6-2/TRBV6-3; clone_size: -; d_call: -; cdr3_aa: CASCQGGDEQFF; cdr3_nt: TGTGCCAGCTGCCAAGGAGGGGATGAGCAGTTCTTC
j_call: TRBJ1-5; v_call: TRBV10-3; clone_size: -; d_call: -; cdr3_aa: CAIGPTGQPQHF; cdr3_nt: TGTGCCATCGGGCCGACGGGTCAGCCCCAGCATTTT
j_call: TRBJ2-7; v_call: TRBV29-1; clone_size: -; d_call: -; cdr3_aa: CSVVTGRYEQYF; cdr3_nt: TGCAGCGTTGTTACAGGGAGATACGAGCAGTACTTC
j_call: TRBJ1-1; v_call: TRBV5-1; clone_size: many; d_call: -; cdr3_aa: CASSGPVNTEAFF; cdr3_nt: TGCGCCAGCAGTGGTCCGGTGAACACTGAAGCTTTCTTT
j_call: TRBJ2-2; v_call: TRBV12-3/TRBV12-4; clone_size: few; d_call: -; cdr3_aa: CASRAWGSRNGELFF; cdr3_nt: TGTGCCAGCAGGGCATGGGGCAGTAGGAACGGGGAGCTGTTTTTT
j_call: TRBJ2-3; v_call: TRBV3-1; clone_size: -; d_call: -; cdr3_aa: CASSVVDREQYF; cdr3_nt: TGTGCCAGCAGCGTAGTGGATCGGGAGCAGTATTTT
j_call: TRBJ2-1; v_call: TRBV25-1; clone_size: -; d_call: TRBD2; cdr3_aa: CASSPNRPSGLNNEQFF; cdr3_nt: TGTGCCAGCAGCCCCAATCGGCCTAGCGGGCTAAACAATGAGCAGTTCTTC
j_call: TRBJ2-4; v_call: TRBV11-1; clone_size: few; d_call: -; cdr3_aa: CASSLLYGNDIQYF; cdr3_nt: TGTGCCAGCAGCTTGTTATACGGGAACGACATTCAGTACTTC
j_call: TRBJ2-7; v_call: TRBV2; clone_size: -; d_call: -; cdr3_aa: CACNPGPGAEQYF; cdr3_nt: TGTGCCTGCAACCCGGGACCCGGGGCTGAGCAGTACTTC
j_call: TRBJ1-2; v_call: TRBV7-2; clone_size: few; d_call: TRBD1; cdr3_aa: CASSRPGQDGYTF; cdr3_nt: TGTGCCAGCAGCCGCCCAGGACAGGACGGCTACACCTTC
j_call: TRBJ2-3; v_call: TRBV7-8; clone_size: -; d_call: -; cdr3_aa: CASTGLNRFSTDTQYF; cdr3_nt: TGTGCCAGCACGGGACTTAATCGTTTTAGCACAGATACGCAGTATTTT
j_call: TRBJ2-1; v_call: TRBV2; clone_size: -; d_call: TRBD2; cdr3_aa: CASSGLAGGQTYNEQFF; cdr3_nt: TGTGCCAGCAGTGGACTAGCGGGAGGTCAAACCTACAATGAGCAGTTCTTC
j_call: TRBJ2-2; v_call: TRBV7-9; clone_size: -; d_call: -; cdr3_aa: CASTHPLNTGELFF; cdr3_nt: TGTGCCAGCACCCATCCTCTGAACACCGGGGAGCTGTTTTTT
j_call: TRBJ2-7; v_call: TRBV20-1; clone_size: -; d_call: -; cdr3_aa: CSARSGGKYEQYF; cdr3_nt: TGCAGTGCTAGATCCGGCGGGAAATACGAGCAGTACTTC
j_call: TRBJ2-2; v_call: TRBV13; clone_size: -; d_call: TRBD2; cdr3_aa: CASSLLGRASAGELFF; cdr3_nt: TGTGCCAGCAGCTTACTCGGGAGGGCCTCGGCCGGGGAGCTGTTTTTT
j_call: TRBJ2-1; v_call: TRBV6-1; clone_size: -; d_call: -; cdr3_aa: CASSEALRGYEQFF; cdr3_nt: TGTGCCAGCAGTGAAGCGCTTCGAGGGTATGAGCAGTTCTTC
j_call: TRBJ2-7; v_call: TRBV7-8; clone_size: many; d_call: -; cdr3_aa: CASSKGGYEQYF; cdr3_nt: TGTGCCAGCAGCAAAGGGGGATACGAGCAGTACTTC
j_call: TRBJ1-1; v_call: TRBV11-1; clone_size: -; d_call: TRBD1; cdr3_aa: CASRPNPGQGALNTEAFF; cdr3_nt: TGTGCCAGCAGGCCAAATCCGGGACAGGGGGCCTTGAACACTGAAGCTTTCTTT
j_call: TRBJ2-5; v_call: TRBV18; clone_size: few; d_call: -; cdr3_aa: CASSPSLQETQYF; cdr3_nt: TGTGCCAGCTCACCCAGCCTACAAGAGACCCAGTACTTC
j_call: TRBJ1-4; v_call: TRBV5-1; clone_size: -; d_call: -; cdr3_aa: CASSLTGTYGEKLFF; cdr3_nt: TGCGCCAGCAGCCTAACAGGGACTTATGGGGAAAAACTGTTTTTT
j_call: TRBJ1-5; v_call: TRBV12-3/TRBV12-4; clone_size: once; d_call: -; cdr3_aa: CASSTVPVVGADTQHF; cdr3_nt: TGTGCCAGCAGTACCGTACCAGTAGTTGGGGCAGATACGCAGCATTTT
j_call: TRBJ1-1; v_call: TRBV6-1; clone_size: -; d_call: -; cdr3_aa: CASTKRPGGNTEAFF; cdr3_nt: TGTGCCAGCACCAAACGGCCGGGGGGGAACACTGAAGCTTTCTTT
j_call: TRBJ2-3; v_call: TRBV4-2; clone_size: many; d_call: -; cdr3_aa: CASSQDNFVASTDTQYF; cdr3_nt: TGTGCCAGCAGCCAAGATAACTTCGTCGCTAGCACAGATACGCAGTATTTT
j_call: TRBJ2-1; v_call: TRBV18; clone_size: many; d_call: -; cdr3_aa: CASSPPSSAAEQFF; cdr3_nt: TGTGCCAGCTCACCACCCAGTTCCGCAGCTGAGCAGTTCTTC
j_call: TRBJ2-3; v_call: TRBV29-1; clone_size: many; d_call: -; cdr3_aa: CSVGDRSTDTQYF; cdr3_nt: TGCAGCGTTGGAGACAGGAGCACAGATACGCAGTATTTT
j_call: TRBJ1-1; v_call: TRBV7-8; clone_size: many; d_call: -; cdr3_aa: CASGPVNTEAFF; cdr3_nt: TGTGCCAGCGGGCCAGTTAACACTGAAGCTTTCTTT
j_call: TRBJ2-1; v_call: TRBV7-9; clone_size: -; d_call: -; cdr3_aa: CASSLDYLEMIGQFF; cdr3_nt: TGTGCCAGCAGCTTAGACTACCTAGAGATGATCGGGCAGTTCTTC
j_call: TRBJ2-3; v_call: TRBV29-1; clone_size: -; d_call: -; cdr3_aa: CSVGWRTDTQYF; cdr3_nt: TGCAGCGTAGGGTGGCGCACAGATACGCAGTATTTT
j_call: TRBJ1-5; v_call: TRBV12-3/TRBV12-4; clone_size: -; d_call: -; cdr3_aa: CASSLAGGLNQPQHF; cdr3_nt: TGTGCCAGCAGTTTAGCGGGAGGGCTCAATCAGCCCCAGCATTTT
j_call: TRBJ2-6; v_call: TRBV20-1; clone_size: few; d_call: TRBD2; cdr3_aa: CSGVAGFSGANVLTF; cdr3_nt: TGCAGTGGGGTAGCGGGTTTTTCTGGGGCCAACGTCCTGACTTTC